This T cell receptor (beta chain) was sequenced during a study of cytomegalovirus exposure and HLA in healthy donors (dated by TCRdb to 2015 to 2018). For context, the study as a whole: An earlier analysis of several hundred of the donors reported 250 to 300 Gb of sequence data and around 110 million unique TCR beta sequences from about 180 million T cells. An early release that covered 640 HLA-typed donors contained approximately 290 gigabases of sequencing data and roughly 84 million unique TCR sequences. Of the approximately 400 genotyped donors, 80% to 90% were placed in the genetic ancestry cluster associated with self-reported Caucasian donors. The study was designed to test whether signatures of past pathogen exposure could be identified by cataloging public T cell receptors. The T cell repertoires of some 670 subjects were profiled by immunosequencing and related to cytomegalovirus serostatus. In addition to the first cohort of 666 subjects, a separate validation cohort of around 110 different subjects was used. High-throughput TCR immunosequencing, statistical association of individual TCRs with disease status, and machine learning were combined to predict cytomegalovirus infection status. A later analysis re-examined previously published TCR beta repertoires from more than 600 donors and added high-resolution HLA genotyping to investigate patterns of TCR occurrence. The later analysis used no new phenotypic data to find candidate immune exposures, relying instead on TCR beta sequences and their occurrence across donors. An earlier analysis of 500 to 750 of the donors applied high-throughput TCR beta sequencing to assess whether each TCR beta V gene segment acted as functional or pseudogenic. Donor age, sex, ethnicity and CMV serostatus were compiled together with the repertoire data. In a later genetic analysis, genome-wide SNP genotypes for about 65% of the roughly 700 donors were used, and that subset was treated as a discovery cohort. All discovery cohort repertoires had been generated using a single sequencing platform. Both class I and class II loci were covered by HLA typing, at four-digit resolution. Typing coverage varied by locus: roughly 629-640 donors for A, B, C, DRB1 and DQB1; roughly 560 for DQA1; over 600 for DPA1; approximately 470 for DPB1. Because of strong linkage in the cohort, 4 to 6 DR-DQ haplotypes were treated as single units for association and clustering. Across some 400 genotyped donors of the cohort, an average of approximately 240,000 unique TCR beta nucleotide sequences per donor were sequenced, and approximately 17% of those sequences were non-productive.

The cohort consisted of approximately 690 healthy bone marrow donors. At the time of sampling, every cohort member was nominally healthy, though immune exposures that went unrecorded were likely present. The donor tested CMV seronegative, placing the donor among the 352 seronegative members of the cohort. A peripheral blood sample was provided by each donor, and peripheral blood mononuclear cells were used for TCR beta sequencing. Genomic DNA was extracted from the blood cell samples with the Qiagen DNeasy Blood Extraction Kit. A word on this clone: Its antigen remains undetermined. Base qualities are not recorded, but no much larger clone differs from it by a single base. Other DNA sequences in this sample translate to the same CDR3.

Library prep was done by the immunoSEQ multiplex PCR assay. A mixture of 60 forward primers for TCR Vbeta segments and 13 reverse primers for TCR Jbeta segments was used in the multiplex PCR. A multiplex PCR assay on genomic DNA amplified the CDR3 region of rearranged TCR beta genes. Amplified TCR beta libraries were sequenced as 87-base-pair reads on the Illumina HiSeq System. In the source study's methods: A later analysis counted about 80 million unique TCR beta chains across the approximately 700 repertoires, and about 10 million of these chains were shared by at least two donors. Raw reads were error-corrected and collapsed into unique sequences by a nearest-neighbor algorithm in which closely related sequences were merged to remove PCR and sequencing errors. To assign V, D and J gene segments, CDR3 sequences were aligned to IMGT reference sequences. Each retained sequence needed at least a six-nucleotide match to both a V gene segment and a J gene segment. Rearrangements were called productive when the CDR3 lacked stop codons and stayed in frame with V and J; all others were non-productive. CDR3 was defined according to IMGT convention as the region running from the second conserved V-encoded cysteine to the conserved J-encoded phenylalanine. The earlier analysis of more than 450 of the donors excluded sequences that lacked an unambiguous match to a single V gene segment. An earlier analysis of under 750 of the donors called V segments functional above 56.7% productive rearrangements and segregating when the between-donor standard deviation exceeded 5%. To diagnose cytomegalovirus status from the catalog of TCR beta chain sequences, a statistical classification framework was built. A later analysis assigned V and J genes by comparing TCR nucleotide sequences with IMGT/GENE-DB human TR gene sequences. Using the TCRdist pipeline, a later analysis assigned CDR3 sequences along with most-parsimonious VDJ recombination scenarios. In a later analysis, each TCR beta chain was defined by its CDR3 amino acid sequence together with its V-gene family, and reads without a unique V-gene family were excluded. A later analysis removed nearly 600 highly shared, low-generation-probability nucleotide sequences to deal with suspected cross-contamination and a sequencing artifact. For each public chain, a later analysis derived a clonal expansion index from normalized ranks of inferred template counts within each repertoire. In a later analysis, generation probabilities were computed with a VDJ recombination model fitted to out-of-frame rearrangements, and the resulting probabilities were checked against IGoR. A later analysis scored TCR-TCR, TCR-HLA and TCR-CMV co-occurrence with hypergeometric tests, applying a repertoire-size bias correction to TCR pairs. A later analysis estimated false discovery rates by permuting HLA or CMV assignments 20 times. In a later analysis, co-occurring TCRs were grouped using DBSCAN, and TCRdist sequence similarity was added for clustering within HLA-allele-positive subsets. For co-occurrence clustering, repertoires with fewer than 30,000 or more than 120,000 public chains were excluded, along with roughly five repertoires with anomalous nucleotide sharing. TCRdb obtained this table from immuneACCESS and retained in-frame rearrangements with V and J assigned. These tables miss some clones; where compared with another copy, unresolved V genes account for less than half of the shortfall, and the remainder is unexplained. For V, J and clone size, that table is used; D and trimming come from the DNA. The sample table shows approximately 110,000 clones, and about 81% are seen once. Around 0.99% of the sample lies in the top ten.

The CDR3 numbers 13 residues from cysteine through phenylalanine. Only the CDR3 region is kept as DNA, spanning 39 bases read in frame from base 1. At the junction V is shortened by 2 bases and J by 2 bases, with 7 bases in between. Reading the germline V gene gives CDR1 SGDLS and CDR2 YYNGEE. Beyond this particular receptor, the publication reports: The earlier analysis of 450 to 700 of the donors excluded seventeen rarely observed V segments, including chromosome 9 orphons, because counts were too low. Linkage disequilibrium might explain the correlated functional status among segregating V segments, but an unknown experimental factor could not be excluded. A later genetic analysis reported fewer N-insertions in productive TCRs among donors in an Asian-associated ancestry cluster than the roughly 700-donor mean. CMV serostatus was the only immune exposure information available for the cohort. A further reported finding was that TCR beta sequences accurately predicted the HLA-A and HLA-B alleles for most subjects in the first cohort. Most TCR sequences were seen in very few donors, while some public TCRs were found in many individuals. In a later analysis, HLA-associated TCR beta chains were found to be more clonally expanded and to have lower generation probabilities than equally common non-associated chains. In a later analysis, several top co-occurrence clusters were reported to appear linked to parvovirus B19, influenza, CMV and Epstein-Barr virus. Sequencing depth was assumed to be roughly uniform across donors in the presence/absence analyses, though that assumption may not hold. A later genetic analysis associated a missense DCLRE1C variant with V-gene and J-gene trimming of TCR beta chains, and an independent cohort replicated the association. At a false discovery rate of 0.05, a later analysis linked 15,000 to 20,000 TCR beta sequences to specific HLA alleles. In an earlier analysis of some 640 of the donors, most TCR beta V segments were observed in productive rearrangements about 90% or about 30% of the time, broadly matching IMGT annotations. In the study, around 150 TCR beta chains were listed as associated with cytomegalovirus. The classifier was reported to diagnose cytomegalovirus status with high specificity and sensitivity in both the original and validation cohorts. According to a later analysis, TCR association rates differed among HLA loci, with DRB1 alleles showing the most associated TCRs and HLA-C alleles showing the fewest. A later analysis found that most CMV-associated TCR beta chains appeared HLA-restricted, with HLA associations seemingly driven largely by CMV exposure. When HLA alleles, especially DR and DQ, strongly co-occurred, TCR associations were difficult to assign to individual alleles. Because HLA typing was unavailable for some donors at each locus, only the typed subset was used in association tests. In this cohort, only TCR beta chains were sequenced, and detectable features were limited by the absence of alpha or paired-chain data. It was suggested by the authors that the approach could potentially be generalized to other disease states and immunological phenotypes. In vitro tests confirmed that a few of the cytomegalovirus-associated TCR beta chains recognize cytomegalovirus antigens. A cluster of highly shared sequence variants was judged likely to be a technical artifact of the sequencing pipeline. Some IMGT-functional V segments, including TRBV6-2 and TRBV6-3, could not be told apart with the 87-base-pair reads, so those segments were excluded.

The sequence was collected from a woman aged 25-40 years in good health and CMV-seronegative. Recombination linked TRBV9 to TRBJ1-2; the D segment could be TRBD1, given 5 matching bases. Material for sequencing was PBMCs. The nucleotide sequence is TGTGCCAGCAGCGTCGACAGAAACTATGGCTACACCTTC. Translated, it reads CASSVDRNYGYTF.